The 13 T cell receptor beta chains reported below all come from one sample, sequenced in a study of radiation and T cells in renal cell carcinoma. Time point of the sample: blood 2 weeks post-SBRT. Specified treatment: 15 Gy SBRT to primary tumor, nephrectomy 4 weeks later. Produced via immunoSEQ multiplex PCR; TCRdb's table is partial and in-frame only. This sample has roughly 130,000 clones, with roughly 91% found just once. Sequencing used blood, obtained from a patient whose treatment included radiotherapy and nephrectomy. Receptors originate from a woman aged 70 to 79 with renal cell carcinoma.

For the CDR3, the DNA is TGTGCCAGCAGTGGACAACCCAACTATGGCTACACCTTC. As protein: CASSGQPNYGYTF. J is TRBJ1-2 and V is TRBV5-5; D is possibly TRBD1 (5 bases). Trimming removed 5 bases at V and 2 bases at J, with 10 bases between. From germline, CDR1 is SGHKS and CDR2 YYEKEE (reference sequence). CDR3 size: 13 residues.

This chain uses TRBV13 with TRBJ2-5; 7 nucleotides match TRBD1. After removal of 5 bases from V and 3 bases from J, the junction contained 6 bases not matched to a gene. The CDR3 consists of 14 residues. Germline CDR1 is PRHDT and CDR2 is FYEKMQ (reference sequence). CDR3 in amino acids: CASSRKTGEETQYF. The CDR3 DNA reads TGTGCCAGCAGCCGAAAAACAGGGGAAGAGACCCAGTACTTC.

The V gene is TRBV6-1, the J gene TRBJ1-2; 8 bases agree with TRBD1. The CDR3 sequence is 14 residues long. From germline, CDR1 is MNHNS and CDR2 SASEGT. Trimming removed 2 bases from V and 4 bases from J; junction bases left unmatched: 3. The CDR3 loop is CASSEQGAGYGYTF. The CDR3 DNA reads TGTGCCAGCAGTGAACAGGGGGCTGGCTATGGCTACACCTTC.

Here the CDR3 DNA reads TGTGCCAGCAGTTTAGACGGAGGTACGCAGTATTTT. Protein: CASSLDGGTQYF. V usage is TRBV28 and J usage is TRBJ2-3; D possibly corresponds to TRBD2 (5 bases). This CDR3 is 12 amino acids long. V shed 2 bases and J shed 8 bases, with 8 bases lying between them. CDR1 and CDR2 from the germline V gene are MDHEN and SYDVKM. Looking up the rest from reference TRBV28 and TRBJ2-3 gives the full variable domain: DVKVTQSSRYLVKRTGEKVFLECVQDMDHENMFWYRQDPGLGLRLIYFSYDVKMKEKGDIPEGYSVSREKKERFSLILESASTNQTSMYLCASSLDGGTQYFGPGTRLTVL.

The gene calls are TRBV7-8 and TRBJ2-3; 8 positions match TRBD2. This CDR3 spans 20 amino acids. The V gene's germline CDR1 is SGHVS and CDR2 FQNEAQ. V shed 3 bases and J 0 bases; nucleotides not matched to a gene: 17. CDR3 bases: TGTGCCAGCAGCTTTTTCGTGATAGCGGGGAACCCGGCTAGCACAGATACGCAGTATTTT. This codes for CASSFFVIAGNPASTDTQYF.

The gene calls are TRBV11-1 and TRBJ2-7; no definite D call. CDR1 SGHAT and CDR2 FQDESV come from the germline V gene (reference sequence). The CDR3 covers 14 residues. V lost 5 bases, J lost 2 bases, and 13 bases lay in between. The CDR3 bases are TGTGCCAGCAGCCCGACACCGAAAACCTACGAGCAGTACTTC. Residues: CASSPTPKTYEQYF. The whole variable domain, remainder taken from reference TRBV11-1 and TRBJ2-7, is EAEVAQSPRYKITEKSQAVAFWCDPISGHATLYWYRQILGQGPELLVQFQDESVVDDSQLPKDRFSAERLKGVDSTLKIQPAELGDSAMYLCASSPTPKTYEQYFGPGTRLTVT.

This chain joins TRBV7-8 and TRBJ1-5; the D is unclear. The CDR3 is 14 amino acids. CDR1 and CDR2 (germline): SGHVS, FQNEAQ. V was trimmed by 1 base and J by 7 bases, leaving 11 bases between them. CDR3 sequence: CASSLGTRSQPQHF. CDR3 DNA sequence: TGTGCCAGCAGCTTAGGTACCCGTTCCCAGCCCCAGCATTTT.

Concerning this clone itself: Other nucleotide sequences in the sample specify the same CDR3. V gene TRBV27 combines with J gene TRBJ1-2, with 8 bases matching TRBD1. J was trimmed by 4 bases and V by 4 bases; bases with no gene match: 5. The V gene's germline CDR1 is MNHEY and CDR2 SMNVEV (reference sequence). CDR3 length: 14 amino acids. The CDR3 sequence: CASSSRQGIYGYTF. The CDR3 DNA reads TGTGCCAGCAGTTCGAGACAGGGGATCTATGGCTACACCTTC.

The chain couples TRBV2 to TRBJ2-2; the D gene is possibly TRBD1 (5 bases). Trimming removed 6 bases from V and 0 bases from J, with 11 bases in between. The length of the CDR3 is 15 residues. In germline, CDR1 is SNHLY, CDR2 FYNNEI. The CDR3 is CASRGVTANTGELFF. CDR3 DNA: TGTGCCAGCAGAGGCGTGACAGCGAACACCGGGGAGCTGTTTTTT.

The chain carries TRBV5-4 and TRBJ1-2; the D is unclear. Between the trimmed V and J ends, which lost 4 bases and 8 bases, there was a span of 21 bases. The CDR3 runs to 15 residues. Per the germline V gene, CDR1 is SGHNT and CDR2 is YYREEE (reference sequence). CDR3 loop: CASSEDTADSPGYTF. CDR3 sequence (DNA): TGTGCCAGCAGCGAAGACACGGCTGACTCCCCCGGCTACACCTTC.

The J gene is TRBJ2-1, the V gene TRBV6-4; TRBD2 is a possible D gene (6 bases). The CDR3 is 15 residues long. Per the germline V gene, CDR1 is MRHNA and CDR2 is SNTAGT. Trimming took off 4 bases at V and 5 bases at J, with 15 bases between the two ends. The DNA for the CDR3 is TGTGCCAGCAGTGTCCAGATCGGGGGTGACAATGAGCAGTTCTTC. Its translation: CASSVQIGGDNEQFF.

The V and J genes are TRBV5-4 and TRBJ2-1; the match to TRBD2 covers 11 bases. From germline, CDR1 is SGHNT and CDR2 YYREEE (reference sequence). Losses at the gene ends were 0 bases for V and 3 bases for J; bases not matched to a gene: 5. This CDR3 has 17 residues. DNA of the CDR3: TGTGCCAGCAGCTTGGACCTCCTAGCGGGGGGCTACAATGAGCAGTTCTTC. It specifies CASSLDLLAGGYNEQFF.

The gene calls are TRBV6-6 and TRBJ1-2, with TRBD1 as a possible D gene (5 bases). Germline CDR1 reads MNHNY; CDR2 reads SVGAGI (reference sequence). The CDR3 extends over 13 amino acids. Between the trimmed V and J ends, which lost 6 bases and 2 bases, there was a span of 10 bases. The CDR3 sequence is CASSSGTNYGYTF. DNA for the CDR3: TGTGCCAGCAGCTCCGGGACCAACTATGGCTACACCTTC.